This section outlines one T cell receptor (beta chain) sequence together with its context. The CDR3 runs 16 residues. Germline CDR1 reads LGHDT; CDR2 reads YNNKEL (reference sequence). With V trimmed by 1 base and J by 13 bases, 13 bases remained unmatched. Produced via immunoSEQ multiplex PCR; TCRdb's table is partial and in-frame only. This sample has around 150,000 clones, with approximately 82% found just once. This entry is derived from a study of blood T cell repertoires in COVID-19. Study-wide background: T cells, B-cell-depleted T cells, or PBMCs provided the cDNA or gDNA that served as material.

The source material was peripheral blood. V and J are TRBV3-1 (or the pseudogene TRBV3-2) and TRBJ2-3, with 11 nucleotides matching TRBD2. The TCR comes from a man aged 55 to 70 who had recovered from COVID-19. The CDR3 region is CASSQVGLAGGNVKYF. The CDR3 bases are TGTGCCAGCAGCCAAGTTGGTCTAGCGGGAGGAAACGTTAAGTATTTT.